This T cell receptor (beta chain) was recorded in a study of cytomegalovirus exposure and HLA in healthy donors. Across the study: Tens of millions of unique TCRs, all from HLA-typed donors, were included in an early release of the data.

Study observations and caveats: Some TCR beta chains (more than 150 of them) were listed as cytomegalovirus-associated.

Note on this clone: Its antigen is not identified.

The PCR was carried out with 60 Vbeta primers and 13 Jbeta primers. Produced via immunoSEQ multiplex PCR; TCRdb's table is partial and in-frame only. The sample includes about 190,000 clones, around three quarters of them seen just once. Germline V gene sequence: CDR1 MGHRA, CDR2 YSYEKL. Germline trimming cut 0 bases from V and 0 bases from J; bases unmatched to any gene: 8. The CDR3 consists of 18 residues. The chain joins TRBV4-1 to TRBJ2-1; 7 bases match TRBD1. The sequenced sample consisted of PBMCs. The source of this sequence is a boy aged 5-17 years in good health and CMV-seronegative. This CDR3 is CASSQDRQGRGSYNEQFF. The CDR3 DNA follows: TGCGCCAGCAGCCAAGATCGACAGGGTAGAGGCTCCTACAATGAGCAGTTCTTC.